This is a list of T cell receptor beta chains from one sample in a study of tumor-infiltrating lymphocytes in primary liver carcinoma. Using its own MiXCR run on the multiplex PCR reads, TCRdb lists one record per CDR3 protein. Counted here are 100,000 to 150,000 distinct CDR3 sequences, 55% to 75% occurring once; the ten biggest clones make up 8.4%. The sample comprised liver tumor tissue from sampling region 3. The receptors come from a woman aged 60-75 years with primary liver carcinoma and hepatitis B virus infection. CDR3s include the opening cysteine and the closing phenylalanine or tryptophan. D genes are given only for firm matches. Some rows have no size entry. The others give once, few or many, or a class for an expanded clone.

clone_size: once; j_call: TRBJ2-2; d_call: -; v_call: TRBV20-1; cdr3_aa: CSTSGPEGPLTGELFF; cdr3_nt: TGCAGTACCTCGGGACCTGAGGGGCCACTGACCGGGGAGCTGTTTTTT
clone_size: -; j_call: TRBJ1-5; d_call: -; v_call: TRBV6-1; cdr3_aa: CANSETGAQPQHF; cdr3_nt: TGCGCCAACAGTGAAACGGGCGCTCAGCCCCAGCATTTT
clone_size: -; j_call: TRBJ2-1; d_call: TRBD1; v_call: TRBV6-5; cdr3_aa: CASKSGTGALIEQFF; cdr3_nt: TGTGCCAGCAAGTCCGGGACAGGGGCCCTTATTGAGCAGTTCTTC
clone_size: -; j_call: TRBJ1-1; d_call: TRBD1; v_call: TRBV11-2; cdr3_aa: CASSLAQGGTETSF; cdr3_nt: TGTGCCAGCAGCTTAGCGCAGGGGGGCACTGAAACTTCCTTT
clone_size: -; j_call: TRBJ1-4; d_call: TRBD1; v_call: TRBV11-2; cdr3_aa: CTSSLTGTTQATNEKLFF; cdr3_nt: TGTACCAGCAGCTTGACAGGGACCACTCAAGCAACTAATGAAAAACTGTTTTTT
clone_size: -; j_call: TRBJ2-3; d_call: -; v_call: TRBV2; cdr3_aa: CASSGESWRNTDTQYF; cdr3_nt: TGTGCCAGCAGTGGGGAGAGCTGGAGAAACACAGATACGCAGTATTTT
clone_size: -; j_call: TRBJ1-4; d_call: -; v_call: TRBV11-3; cdr3_aa: CANSLSRSWEKLFF; cdr3_nt: TGTGCCAACAGCTTGAGTAGGTCCTGGGAAAAACTGTTTTTT
clone_size: many; j_call: TRBJ2-2; d_call: TRBD1; v_call: TRBV6-6; cdr3_aa: CASSYGGAGGHGELFF; cdr3_nt: TGTGCCAGCAGTTACGGTGGGGCAGGGGGTCACGGGGAGCTGTTTTTT
clone_size: many; j_call: TRBJ2-4; d_call: -; v_call: TRBV12-3/TRBV12-4; cdr3_aa: CASSPGSANIQYF; cdr3_nt: TGTGCCAGCAGCCCAGGGAGTGCAAACATTCAGTACTTC
clone_size: -; j_call: TRBJ2-1; d_call: -; v_call: TRBV11-2; cdr3_aa: CAGSLVFDTPIRDEQLF; cdr3_nt: TGTGCCGGCAGCTTAGTGTTCGACACGCCAATTCGCGATGAGCAGCTCTTC
clone_size: many; j_call: TRBJ2-2; d_call: TRBD1; v_call: TRBV5-4; cdr3_aa: CASRSAGQENTGELFF; cdr3_nt: TGTGCCAGCAGGTCAGCAGGACAGGAGAACACCGGGGAGCTGTTTTTT
clone_size: -; j_call: TRBJ2-7; d_call: -; v_call: TRBV6-1; cdr3_aa: CANNSPRGSSYEQYF; cdr3_nt: TGTGCCAACAACAGCCCCCGGGGGAGCTCATACGAGCAGTACTTC
clone_size: -; j_call: TRBJ1-3; d_call: -; v_call: TRBV11-2; cdr3_aa: CASNKMAGVYGNTIYF; cdr3_nt: TGTGCCAGCAATAAAATGGCCGGAGTCTATGGAAACACCATATATTTT
clone_size: -; j_call: TRBJ1-4; d_call: -; v_call: TRBV28; cdr3_aa: CASSFSGTGNEKLFF; cdr3_nt: TGTGCCAGCAGTTTCTCGGGGACTGGGAATGAAAAACTGTTTTTT
clone_size: once; j_call: TRBJ2-5; d_call: TRBD2; v_call: TRBV29-1; cdr3_aa: CSVVVPRREAQYF; cdr3_nt: TGCAGCGTTGTGGTACCGAGGCGGGAGGCCCAGTACTTC
clone_size: -; j_call: TRBJ2-5; d_call: -; v_call: TRBV4-2; cdr3_aa: CASSQGAIQEAQYF; cdr3_nt: TGTGCCAGCAGTCAAGGAGCGATCCAAGAGGCCCAGTACTTC
clone_size: -; j_call: TRBJ2-2; d_call: TRBD1; v_call: TRBV6-5; cdr3_aa: CASRRLGNTGELSF; cdr3_nt: TGTGCCAGCAGGCGATTGGGGAACACAGGGGAGCTGTCTTTT
clone_size: -; j_call: TRBJ2-5; d_call: TRBD2; v_call: TRBV4-1; cdr3_aa: CASRLGISGRGETQYF; cdr3_nt: TGCGCCAGCAGACTGGGTATTAGCGGGAGAGGAGAGACCCAGTACTTC
clone_size: -; j_call: TRBJ2-3; d_call: TRBD2; v_call: TRBV11-1; cdr3_aa: CTSSLWQRAGESHF; cdr3_nt: TGTACCAGCAGCTTATGGCAGCGTGCGGGAGAGTCTCACTTT
clone_size: few; j_call: TRBJ2-6; d_call: TRBD2; v_call: TRBV2; cdr3_aa: CASRFSSGRGSGANVLTF; cdr3_nt: TGTGCCAGCAGGTTCTCTAGCGGGAGGGGGTCTGGGGCCAACGTCCTGACTTTC
clone_size: -; j_call: TRBJ2-7; d_call: -; v_call: TRBV5-4; cdr3_aa: CASGLGLGGYEQYF; cdr3_nt: TGTGCCAGTGGCTTAGGGCTGGGTGGCTACGAGCAGTACTTC
clone_size: -; j_call: TRBJ1-1; d_call: TRBD1; v_call: TRBV5-1; cdr3_aa: CTSSSRDRGLLDTEAFF; cdr3_nt: TGCACCAGCAGCTCGCGGGACAGGGGGCTCCTGGACACTGAAGCTTTCTTT
clone_size: few; j_call: TRBJ2-1; d_call: -; v_call: TRBV11-3; cdr3_aa: CASSLDWGKRFF; cdr3_nt: TGTGCCAGTAGCTTAGACTGGGGGAAGCGGTTCTTC
clone_size: -; j_call: TRBJ2-7; d_call: -; v_call: TRBV28; cdr3_aa: CASSLSGGVSFYEQYF; cdr3_nt: TGTGCCAGCAGTTTATCCGGCGGAGTTAGCTTCTACGAGCAGTACTTC
clone_size: -; j_call: TRBJ2-3; d_call: TRBD2; v_call: TRBV6-1; cdr3_aa: CASSEAGSGRNMQYF; cdr3_nt: TGTGCAAGCAGTGAAGCGGGTAGCGGGAGGAATATGCAGTATTTT
clone_size: many; j_call: TRBJ2-5; d_call: TRBD1; v_call: TRBV6-5; cdr3_aa: CASSRPPPTGGLKETQYF; cdr3_nt: TGTGCCAGCAGTCGCCCCCCTCCAACAGGGGGCTTAAAAGAGACCCAGTACTTC
clone_size: -; j_call: TRBJ2-5; d_call: -; v_call: TRBV5-4; cdr3_aa: CASSPPFGGGPQETQYF; cdr3_nt: TGTGCCAGCAGCCCCCCTTTTGGGGGAGGACCGCAAGAGACCCAGTACTTC
clone_size: once; j_call: TRBJ2-5; d_call: TRBD2; v_call: TRBV7-9; cdr3_aa: CASSFGRTSGSRGETQYF; cdr3_nt: TGTGCTAGCAGCTTTGGGAGGACTAGCGGGAGCAGGGGAGAGACCCAGTACTTC
clone_size: many; j_call: TRBJ2-1; d_call: -; v_call: TRBV12-3/TRBV12-4; cdr3_aa: CASREVGGGVRNEQFF; cdr3_nt: TGTGCCAGCAGGGAGGTAGGAGGGGGGGTTCGTAATGAGCAGTTCTTC
clone_size: -; j_call: TRBJ2-3; d_call: -; v_call: TRBV29-1; cdr3_aa: CSSRDGISTDTQYF; cdr3_nt: TGCAGCTCCCGGGACGGGATTAGCACAGATACGCAGTATTTT
clone_size: once; j_call: TRBJ2-3; d_call: -; v_call: TRBV12-3/TRBV12-4; cdr3_aa: CASSPFESSDTQYF; cdr3_nt: TGTGCCAGCTCCCCTTTCGAGAGTTCAGATACGCAGTATTTT